The 25 T cell receptor beta chains given below trace back to one sample, sequenced in a study of T-cell memory formation after mild COVID-19. TCRdb re-analysed the 5' RACE reads in MiXCR, keeping a single row per CDR3 protein. This table has fewer than 250,000 distinct CDR3 sequences, approximately 10% appearing once. Input material: PBMCs or a T cell subset sorted from them (not recorded which). Receptor source: a man younger than 30 who had mild COVID-19 (a few samples of this study predate the infection). Cell type and time point are not known.

This clonotype has a count of ten or more. J is TRBJ2-5 and V is TRBV29-1; 12 bases match TRBD2. This CDR3 spans 16 amino acids. Germline V gives CDR1 SQVTM, CDR2 ANQGSEA. V lost 6 bases and J lost 0; bases outside the gene matches: 8. CDR3 coding DNA: TGCAGCGTCAAGGGTCTAGCGGGGGGGAACCAAGAGACCCAGTACTTC. As protein: CSVKGLAGGNQETQYF.

V gene TRBV5-1 combines with J gene TRBJ2-5; D might be TRBD1 (6 bases). CDR1 SGHRS and CDR2 YFSETQ come from the germline V gene. V was trimmed by 2 bases and J by 4 bases, leaving 12 bases between them. This CDR3 contains 14 residues. The CDR3 bases are TGCGCCAGCAGCTTCCGGGACAATGGAGAGACCCAGTACTTC. It yields the protein CASSFRDNGETQYF.

The V call is TRBV19, the J call TRBJ2-5; possibly TRBD1 for D (6 bases). Germline CDR1 and CDR2: LNHDA and SQIVND (reference sequence). This CDR3 comprises 14 residues. V lost 8 bases, J lost 5 bases, and 18 bases lay in between. Here the CDR3 reads CASSTRPGVETQYF. CDR3 bases: TGTGCCAGTTCTACCCGGCCAGGGGTGGAGACCCAGTACTTC.

V is TRBV7-2 and J is TRBJ2-5; no reliable D call. V shed 5 bases and J shed 0 bases, with 4 bases lying between them. This CDR3 contains 12 residues. The germline CDR1 and CDR2 sequences are SGHTA and FQGNSA. CDR3 loop: CASSGYQETQYF. As DNA, the CDR3 is TGTGCCAGCAGCGGGTACCAAGAGACCCAGTACTTC.

This clonotype showed up just a few times. The V and J genes are TRBV5-1 and TRBJ2-1; D ambiguous. Germline-derived CDR1 and CDR2 are SGHRS and YFSETQ. The CDR3 extends over 13 amino acids. Between the trimmed V and J ends, which lost 4 bases and 8 bases, there was a span of 13 bases. The CDR3 loop reads CASSAGVLDEQFF. The CDR3 DNA is TGCGCCAGCAGCGCAGGAGTCCTGGATGAGCAGTTCTTC.

This clonotype was seen a few times. The rearrangement links TRBV5-6 to TRBJ1-5, with 7 bases matching TRBD1. Germline CDR1 SGHDT, CDR2 YYEEEE. Trimming removed 1 base from V and 7 bases from J; junction bases left unmatched: 8. The CDR3 loop spans 15 amino acids. The CDR3 DNA reads TGTGCCAGCAGCTTGTATACAGGGGTTTACCAGCCCCAGCATTTT. Its protein is CASSLYTGVYQPQHF.

This clonotype came up a few times. This sequence joins TRBV5-1 and TRBJ2-1, with 7 bases aligning to TRBD1. CDR3 length: 13 residues. V gave up 5 bases and J gave up 9 bases; unmatched junction bases: 8. In germline, CDR1 is SGHRS, CDR2 YFSETQ. The CDR3 region has the DNA TGCGCCAGCAGTACCGGGCCAGGGGGTGAGCAGTTCTTC. Translation gives CASSTGPGGEQFF.

This clonotype was counted only a few times. The CDR3 bases are TGTGCCAGCAGCCGGGACAGGGGTAACATTCAGTACTTC. It codes for CASSRDRGNIQYF. The rearrangement joins TRBV7-8 to TRBJ2-4; 10 bases fit TRBD1. Germline loops: CDR1 SGHVS, CDR2 FQNEAQ. V lost 5 bases to trimming and J lost 7 bases; unmatched junction nucleotides: 2. CDR3 size: 13 residues.

Comment on this clonotype: The junction departs from the called germline gene at one end, perhaps through a read error. The chain has TRBV6-2 or TRBV6-3 and TRBJ2-2; 9 positions agree with TRBD1. This CDR3 spans 16 amino acids. Germline V gene lookup returns CDR1 MNHEY and CDR2 SVGEGT. CDR3 protein: CASSYLGTGNAGELFF. Written as DNA, the CDR3 is TGTGCCAGCAGTTACCTCGGGACAGGGAACGCCGGGGAGCTGTTTTTT.

The chain links TRBV6-5 to TRBJ2-1; D remains unclear. The germline V and J ends were trimmed by 6 bases and 7 bases, with 16 bases remaining between them. The CDR3 extends over 14 amino acids. Germline loops: CDR1 MNHEY, CDR2 SVGAGI. This CDR3 reads CASRSLPRRNEQFF. CDR3 nucleotides: TGTGCCAGCAGATCCCTCCCCCGGCGGAATGAGCAGTTCTTC.

The chain joins TRBV10-3 to TRBJ1-1, with TRBD1 matching 9 bases. This CDR3 has 13 residues. V lost 7 bases to trimming and J lost 7 bases; unmatched junction nucleotides: 7. Germline CDR1 ENHRY, CDR2 SYGVKD. This chain's CDR3 is CAIMAGQGNEAFF. The CDR3 DNA follows: TGTGCCATCATGGCGGGACAGGGCAATGAAGCTTTCTTT.

The chain combines TRBV2 with TRBJ2-5; D unclear. The V end lost 6 bases, the J end lost 2 bases, and 10 bases lay between the germline ends. Germline CDR1 SNHLY, CDR2 FYNNEI. This CDR3 is built from 13 residues. The chain's CDR3 is CASRGSWQETQYF. Here the CDR3 DNA reads TGTGCCAGCAGGGGGTCGTGGCAAGAGACCCAGTACTTC.

There are a few counts of this clonotype. The chain links TRBV4-3 to TRBJ1-5, with 7 bases matching TRBD1. There are 15 residues in the CDR3. V was clipped by 6 bases and J by 3 bases; unmatched bases: 8. CDR1 and CDR2 (germline): LGHNA, YSLEER. The CDR3 reads CASSHNRGNNQPQHF. Here the CDR3 DNA reads TGCGCCAGCAGTCATAACAGGGGAAACAATCAGCCCCAGCATTTT.

V and J are TRBV4-1 and TRBJ2-5; no reliable D call. This CDR3 is built from 15 residues. Germline CDR1 and CDR2: MGHRA and YSYEKL. The ends were cut back, 0 bases at V and 1 base at J, with 9 bases in the middle. The CDR3 is CASSQDYVLQETQYF. For the CDR3, the DNA is TGCGCCAGCAGCCAAGATTACGTGCTCCAAGAGACCCAGTACTTC.

The chain joins TRBV7-2 to TRBJ2-5; D is ambiguous. Germline V gene lookup returns CDR1 SGHTA and CDR2 FQGNSA. The V end was cut by 5 bases, the J end by 2 bases, with 6 bases between. The CDR3 runs to 12 residues. The CDR3 sequence is CASSLLQETQYF. As DNA, the CDR3 is TGTGCCAGCAGCCTTTTACAAGAGACCCAGTACTTC.

This clonotype appeared a few times. The gene calls are TRBV7-2 and TRBJ2-5; no clear D. Deletions cut 5 bases from V and 4 bases from J, with 14 bases between. In germline, CDR1 is SGHTA, CDR2 FQGNSA. The CDR3 spans 14 residues. The CDR3 loop reads CASSPRSLGETQYF. The CDR3 region has the DNA TGTGCCAGCAGCCCGAGGTCCCTGGGAGAGACCCAGTACTTC.

The V call is TRBV9, the J call TRBJ2-3; D not certain. From germline, CDR1 is SGDLS and CDR2 YYNGEE. V was pared by 3 bases and J by 2 bases, with 13 bases between. There are 15 residues in the CDR3. The CDR3 spells CASSADPGPTDTQYF. CDR3 nucleotide sequence: TGTGCCAGCAGCGCGGACCCTGGGCCCACAGATACGCAGTATTTT.

A few counts support this clonotype. This chain connects TRBV20-1 to TRBJ2-1, with a tentative D call TRBD1 (6 bases). Germline V gene sequence: CDR1 DFQATT, CDR2 SNEGSKA (reference sequence). The V end was cut by 4 bases, the J end by 10 bases, with 8 bases between. This CDR3 has 10 residues. The CDR3 is CSATDREQFF. CDR3 sequence (DNA): TGCAGTGCTACAGACAGGGAGCAGTTCTTC.

This clonotype was counted between two and nine times. The genes are TRBV6-5 and TRBJ2-5; the match to TRBD2 covers 8 bases. The germline V gene encodes CDR1 MNHEY and CDR2 SVGAGI. This CDR3 region has 14 residues. After removal of 4 bases from V and 5 bases from J, the junction contained 6 bases not matched to a gene. The CDR3 nucleotides are TGTGCCAGCAGTTGGGGGGGACTAGGGGAGACCCAGTACTTC. It is translated as CASSWGGLGETQYF.

CDR3 coding DNA: TGTGCCAGCAGGATGACAGGGTGGGCGGACAAACTGTTTTTT. Translation: CASRMTGWADKLFF. The chain carries TRBV12-3 or TRBV12-4 and TRBJ1-4; 7 positions agree with TRBD1. V shed 6 bases, J shed 11 bases, and the junction held 12 bases outside the gene matches. The CDR3 extends over 14 amino acids.

V is TRBV9 and J is TRBJ1-3; 9 bases map to TRBD1. Looked up from germline, CDR1 is SGDLS and CDR2 is YYNGEE. The V and J ends lost 2 bases and 3 bases, in that order; junction bases with no gene match: 3. CDR3 length: 15 residues. CDR3 nucleotides: TGTGCCAGCAGCGTGGAGGACAGGGGTGGAAACACCATATATTTT. Its translation is CASSVEDRGGNTIYF. Supplemented by reference TRBV9 and TRBJ1-3, the full variable domain reads DSGVTQTPKHLITATGQRVTLRCSPRSGDLSVYWYQQSLDQGLQFLIQYYNGEERAKGNILERFSAQQFPDLHSELNLSSLELGDSALYFCASSVEDRGGNTIYFGEGSWLTVV.

This clonotype was observed a handful of times. The chain couples TRBV5-1 to TRBJ1-4; 8 nucleotides align to TRBD1. The CDR3 has 15 amino acids. CDR1 and CDR2 from the germline V gene are SGHRS and YFSETQ. V dropped 4 bases and J dropped 6; count of bases not matched to a gene: 8. CDR3 nucleotide sequence: TGCGCCAGCAGCCTGTTTGGGACAGGAGATGAAAAACTGTTTTTT. Amino acids: CASSLFGTGDEKLFF. The full variable domain, with the rest looked up from reference TRBV5-1 and TRBJ1-4, is KAGVTQTPRYLIKTRGQQVTLSCSPISGHRSVSWYQQTPGQGLQFLFEYFSETQRNKGNFPGRFSGRQFSNSRSEMNVSTLELGDSALYLCASSLFGTGDEKLFFGSGTQLSVL.

Ten or more counts support this clonotype. This chain connects TRBV6-4 to TRBJ2-5, with D maybe TRBD1 (5 bases). This CDR3 has 13 amino acids. The germline gives CDR1 MRHNA, CDR2 SNTAGT. The V end was cut by 5 bases, the J end by 5 bases, with 12 bases between. In DNA form, the CDR3 reads TGTGCCAGCAGTCCTGGACAAGGGGAGACCCAGTACTTC. Its translation: CASSPGQGETQYF.

The table lists this clonotype with many counts. V gene TRBV15 combines with J gene TRBJ2-1, with D unclear. The V end lost 1 base, the J end lost 6 bases, and 13 bases lay between the germline ends. Per the germline V gene, CDR1 is LNHNV and CDR2 is YYDKDF (reference sequence). The length of the CDR3 is 15 residues. In DNA, the CDR3 is TGTGCCACCAGCAGAGTGTTGGCAGGCGCCAATGAGCAGTTCTTC. Amino acids: CATSRVLAGANEQFF. Supplemented by reference TRBV15 and TRBJ2-1, the full variable domain reads DAMVIQNPRYQVTQFGKPVTLSCSQTLNHNVMYWYQQKSSQAPKLLFHYYDKDFNNEADTPDNFQSRRPNTSFCFLDIRSPGLGDTAMYLCATSRVLAGANEQFFGPGTRLTVL.

This clonotype was counted a few times. The genes are TRBV2 and TRBJ1-2, with a tentative D call TRBD1 (6 bases). The V and J ends lost 2 bases and 4 bases respectively, with 14 bases between them. The CDR3 length is 15 residues. Germline CDR1 and CDR2: SNHLY and FYNNEI. The CDR3 DNA sequence: TGTGCCAGCAGTGAATCAAGGGGGTCGATCTATGGCTACACCTTC. It specifies CASSESRGSIYGYTF.